Presented here are 8 T cell receptor beta chains from one specimen sequenced in a study of beta chain features in type 1 diabetes (dated by TCRdb to 2017 to 2018). The study at large found these results: Type 1 diabetes patients showed a moderate but significant shortening of TCRB CDR3 length in all four CD4+ subsets.

No antigen is known for these receptors. The library was prepared using the immunoSEQ multiplex PCR assay. The entire amount of isolated RNA was reverse transcribed using the High Capacity cDNA Reverse Transcription Kit, so the sequenced TCRB transcripts were expressed ones. TCRdb carries this immuneACCESS record with in-frame sequences only. Its versions omit some clonotypes, under half of them owing to an unresolved V gene in the studies checked, with the rest unexplained. This sample has hundreds of thousands of clones in its table, and roughly 12% of those were observed once. 0.0095% to 0.012% of the sample is held by the ten biggest clonotypes. What was sequenced was naive CD4+ T cells from blood. What the cell subset or site label conveys for this sample: true naive CD4+ T cells. Every receptor here comes from a woman aged 18-29 years with type 1 diabetes.

The CDR3 is CASSLDRIGITGELFF. The DNA of the CDR3 is TGTGCCAGCAGCCTCGACAGGATTGGAATAACCGGGGAGCTGTTTTTT. The rearrangement joins TRBV11-3 to TRBJ2-2; perhaps TRBD1 as D (6 bases). CDR1 SGHNT and CDR2 YENEEA come from the germline V gene. CDR3 size: 16 residues. V lost 5 bases and J 5 bases, leaving 18 bases between the germline ends.

This clone has a handful of counts. The chain combines TRBV5-4 with TRBJ1-1; 7 bases are shared with TRBD1. Trimming at V came to 4 bases and at J to 1 base, leaving 4 bases not matched to a gene. The germline CDR1 and CDR2 sequences are SGHNT and YYREEE (reference sequence). The CDR3 spans 14 residues. CDR3 sequence: CASSHDRANTEAFF. The CDR3 DNA sequence: TGTGCCAGCAGCCACGACAGGGCGAACACTGAAGCTTTCTTT.

The chain combines TRBV29-1 with TRBJ1-1; 9 bases are shared with TRBD1. Losses at the gene ends were 6 bases for V and 1 base for J; bases not matched to a gene: 3. This CDR3 is 13 amino acids long. CDR1 SQVTM and CDR2 ANQGSEA come from the germline V gene. CDR3 nucleotide sequence: TGCAGCGTGATGGGACAGGGGAACACTGAAGCTTTCTTT. Translating gives CSVMGQGNTEAFF.

In this sample, this clone turned up a few times. The chain has TRBV9 and TRBJ2-4; the D is unclear. V was trimmed by 7 bases and J by 0 bases, leaving 17 bases between them. This CDR3 spans 16 amino acids. Germline CDR1 and CDR2: SGDLS and YYNGEE. The CDR3 is CASDVAPGLAKNIQYF. The DNA of the CDR3 is TGTGCCAGCGACGTCGCTCCGGGTCTAGCCAAAAACATTCAGTACTTC. Drawing the rest from reference TRBV9 and TRBJ2-4, the complete variable domain is DSGVTQTPKHLITATGQRVTLRCSPRSGDLSVYWYQQSLDQGLQFLIQYYNGEERAKGNILERFSAQQFPDLHSELNLSSLELGDSALYFCASDVAPGLAKNIQYFGAGTRLSVL.

The V and J genes are TRBV27 and TRBJ2-1, with 7 positions matching TRBD1. V trimming: 5 bases; J trimming: 8 bases; junction bases outside the gene matches: 12. Germline V gene data show CDR1 as MNHEY and CDR2 as SMNVEV (reference sequence). There are 15 residues in the CDR3. DNA for the CDR3: TGTGCCAGCAGTCCCCCCGGGACAGCCAAGGATGAGCAGTTCTTC. Amino acids: CASSPPGTAKDEQFF.

This clone was picked up a small number of times. This chain connects TRBV15 to TRBJ2-1, with a possible D match to TRBD2 (6 bases). Trimming took off 8 bases at V and 4 bases at J, with 9 bases between the two ends. Per the germline V gene, CDR1 is LNHNV and CDR2 is YYDKDF (reference sequence). CDR3 size: 12 residues. The CDR3 loop is CATGAGYNEQFF. The CDR3 DNA reads TGTGCCACCGGGGCGGGATACAATGAGCAGTTCTTC.

The rearrangement uses TRBV21-1 and TRBJ2-1; the table's D call of TRBD1 was not tested on the DNA. TRBV21-1 is a documented pseudogene. This CDR3 is 17 amino acids long. CDR3 in amino acids: CASSNFRTGATYNEQFF. CDR3 DNA: TGTGCCAGCAGCAATTTTCGGACAGGGGCCACCTACAATGAGCAGTTCTTC.

A few counts support this clone. The chain uses TRBV25-1 and TRBJ2-5; maybe TRBD2 (5 bases). Germline lookup yields CDR1 MGHDK and CDR2 SYGVNS. V was pared by 4 bases and J by 2 bases, with 11 bases between. The length of the CDR3 is 14 residues. Here the CDR3 DNA reads TGTGCCAGCAGTGGGCACGGACTTCAAGAGACCCAGTACTTC. Amino acids: CASSGHGLQETQYF.